This is a list of T cell receptor beta chains from one sample in a study of Graves' ophthalmopathy and Graves' hyperthyroidism. TCRdb processed the multiplex PCR reads anew with MiXCR; each CDR3 protein has one entry. This sample has 900,000 to 1,200,000 distinct CDR3 sequences; 36% occur once, and the top ten carry over 8.5%. Sequenced sample: peripheral blood or thyroid tissue (not recorded which). Receptors originate from an adult man with Graves' hyperthyroidism. The CDR3 runs from the conserved cysteine through the conserved F or W. D genes are given only for firm matches. Rows give clone size only sometimes, using once, few, many, or a class for an expanded clone.

CDR3 | DNA | size | V | length | J | D
CSVETAGDGDTQYF | TGCAGCGTTGAAACGGCGGGGGATGGAGATACGCAGTATTTT | - | TRBV29-1 | 14 | TRBJ2-3 | TRBD2
CASSTLGQGGEKLFF | TGTGCCAGCAGCACCCTAGGGCAGGGAGGAGAAAAACTGTTTTTT | many | TRBV7-2 | 15 | TRBJ1-4 | -
CASSKDWVGENQPQYF | TGTGCCAGCAGCAAAGACTGGGTCGGGGAGAATCAGCCCCAGTACTTC | - | TRBV7-9 | 16 | TRBJ2-5 | -
CASSHGPYTGELFF | TGTGCCAGCAGCCATGGACCATACACCGGGGAGCTGTTTTTT | few | TRBV7-3 | 14 | TRBJ2-2 | -
CASSPGVVAEAFF | TGTGCCAGCAGCCCAGGGGTGGTCGCTGAAGCTTTCTTT | - | TRBV7-8 | 13 | TRBJ1-1 | -
CSARGVRGGGIAEAFF | TGCAGTGCTAGAGGCGTTCGGGGTGGAGGGATTGCTGAAGCTTTCTTT | - | TRBV20-1 | 16 | TRBJ1-1 | -
CASSQAGTANYGYTF | TGTGCCAGCAGCCAAGCCGGGACGGCTAACTATGGCTACACCTTC | - | TRBV12-3/TRBV12-4 | 15 | TRBJ1-2 | -
CASTGDSIYEQYF | TGCGCCAGCACCGGGGACAGTATCTACGAGCAGTACTTC | many | TRBV5-1 | 13 | TRBJ2-7 | TRBD1
CASLGVDSPLHF | TGTGCCAGCCTCGGGGTGGACTCACCCCTCCACTTT | - | TRBV7-8 | 12 | TRBJ1-6 | -
CASSLRGTGGSGELFF | TGTGCCAGCAGCTTACGGGGGACAGGGGGCTCGGGGGAGCTGTTTTTT | many | TRBV7-8 | 16 | TRBJ2-2 | TRBD1
CSVAGGAEAFF | TGCAGCGTTGCGGGGGGAGCTGAAGCTTTCTTT | - | TRBV29-1 | 11 | TRBJ1-1 | -
CASSLAGGGHWETQYF | TGTGCCAGCAGCTTAGCGGGTGGGGGGCATTGGGAGACCCAGTACTTC | many | TRBV7-2 | 16 | TRBJ2-5 | -
CASRRQGANEKLFF | TGTGCCAGCAGGAGACAGGGCGCTAATGAAAAACTGTTTTTT | many | TRBV7-2 | 14 | TRBJ1-4 | TRBD1
CAWNLLAGGHEQYF | TGTGCCTGGAACCTCCTAGCGGGAGGGCACGAGCAGTACTTC | - | TRBV30 | 14 | TRBJ2-7 | TRBD2
CASKEMGRENTEAFF | TGTGCCAGCAAAGAGATGGGGAGGGAGAACACTGAAGCTTTCTTT | many | TRBV5-6 | 15 | TRBJ1-1 | -
CASSLIRGFTEAFF | TGTGCCAGCAGTTTAATCCGGGGATTTACTGAAGCTTTCTTT | - | TRBV27 | 14 | TRBJ1-1 | -
CASSLTQVNQPQHF | TGTGCCAGCAGTTTAACGCAGGTTAACCAGCCCCAGCATTTT | - | TRBV27 | 14 | TRBJ1-5 | -
CSVDQAGVSGELFF | TGCAGCGTTGATCAAGCGGGAGTTTCCGGGGAGCTGTTTTTT | many | TRBV29-1 | 14 | TRBJ2-2 | TRBD2
CASSIGTGRTGELFF | TGCGCCAGCAGCATCGGGACAGGACGGACCGGGGAGCTGTTTTTT | many | TRBV5-1 | 15 | TRBJ2-2 | TRBD1
CASSLDVDINTEAFF | TGTGCCAGCAGCTTAGATGTGGATATAAACACTGAAGCTTTCTTT | - | TRBV7-2 | 15 | TRBJ1-1 | -
CASSLGGTPDSPLHF | TGTGCCAGCAGCTTAGGCGGGACCCCAGATTCACCCCTCCACTTT | - | TRBV7-9 | 15 | TRBJ1-6 | -